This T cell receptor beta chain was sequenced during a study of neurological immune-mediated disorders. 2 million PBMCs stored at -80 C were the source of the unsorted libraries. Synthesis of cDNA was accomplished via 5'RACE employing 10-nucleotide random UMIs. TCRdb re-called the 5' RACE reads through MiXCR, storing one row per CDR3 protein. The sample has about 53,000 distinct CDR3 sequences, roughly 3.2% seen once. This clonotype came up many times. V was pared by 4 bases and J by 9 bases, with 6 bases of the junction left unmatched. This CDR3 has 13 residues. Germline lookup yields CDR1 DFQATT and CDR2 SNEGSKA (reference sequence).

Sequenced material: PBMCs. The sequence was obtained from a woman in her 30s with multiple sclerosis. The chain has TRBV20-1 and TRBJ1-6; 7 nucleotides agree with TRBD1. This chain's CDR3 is CSATRDRFSPLHF. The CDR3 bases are TGCAGTGCTACCCGGGACAGATTTTCACCCCTCCACTTT.